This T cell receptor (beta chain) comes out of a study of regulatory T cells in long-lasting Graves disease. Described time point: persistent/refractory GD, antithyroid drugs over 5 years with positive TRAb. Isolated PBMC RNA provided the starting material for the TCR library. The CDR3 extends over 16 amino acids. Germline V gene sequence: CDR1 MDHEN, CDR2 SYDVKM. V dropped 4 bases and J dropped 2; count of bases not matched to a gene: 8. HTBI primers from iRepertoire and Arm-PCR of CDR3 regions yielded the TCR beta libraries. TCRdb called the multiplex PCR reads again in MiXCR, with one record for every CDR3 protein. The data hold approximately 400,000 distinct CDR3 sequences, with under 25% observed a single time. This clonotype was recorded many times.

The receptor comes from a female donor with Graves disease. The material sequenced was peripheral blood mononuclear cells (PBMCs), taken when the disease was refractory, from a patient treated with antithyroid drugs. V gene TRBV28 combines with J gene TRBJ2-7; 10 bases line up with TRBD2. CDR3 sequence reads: CASSSNGLAVTYEQYF. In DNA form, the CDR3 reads TGTGCCAGCAGTTCAAACGGACTAGCGGTGACCTACGAGCAGTACTTC.